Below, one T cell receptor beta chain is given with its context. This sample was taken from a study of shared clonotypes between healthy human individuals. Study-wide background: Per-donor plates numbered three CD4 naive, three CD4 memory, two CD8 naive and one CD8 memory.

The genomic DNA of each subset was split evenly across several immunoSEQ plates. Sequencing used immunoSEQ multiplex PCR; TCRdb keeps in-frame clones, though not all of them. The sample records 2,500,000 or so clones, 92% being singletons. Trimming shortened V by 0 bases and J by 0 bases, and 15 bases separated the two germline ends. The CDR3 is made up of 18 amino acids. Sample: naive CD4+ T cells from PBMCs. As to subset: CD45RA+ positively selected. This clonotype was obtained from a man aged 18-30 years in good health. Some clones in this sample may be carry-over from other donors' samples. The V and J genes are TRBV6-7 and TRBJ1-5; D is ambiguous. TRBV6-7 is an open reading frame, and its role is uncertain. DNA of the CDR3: TGTGCCAGCAGTTACTCGAAAGTTTGCCATTATAGCAATCAGCCCCAGCATTTT. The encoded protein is CASSYSKVCHYSNQPQHF.